This TCR beta chain was captured by sequencing in a study of radiation and T cells in renal cell carcinoma. Details on this clone: Its antigen is currently unknown.

Germline CDR1 reads MNHEY; CDR2 reads SMNVEV (reference sequence). This CDR3 has 15 residues. Unmatched junction bases numbered 4, after V lost 0 bases and J lost 7 bases. Whole-study findings and limits: From baseline, blood top tumor clonotypes peaked at 2 weeks post-radiation.

Generated by immunoSEQ multiplex PCR, the TCRdb table keeps only in-frame clones and is missing some. The data contain around 94,000 clones, 70% to 90% of them singletons. The sample's time point: baseline pretreatment blood. The treatment denotes: 15 Gy SBRT to primary tumor, nephrectomy 4 weeks later. The chain is built from TRBV27 and TRBJ1-5; 9 bases map to TRBD1. This specimen was blood, taken from a patient whose treatment included radiotherapy and nephrectomy. This TCR derives from a man over 45 with renal cell carcinoma. CDR3 DNA sequence: TGTGCCAGCAGTTTATCCGGACAGGGGAGCCAGCCCCAGCATTTT. As protein: CASSLSGQGSQPQHF.